This TCR beta chain was recovered during a study of T cell clones after liver transplantation. Study-level background: Until 12-24 months post-transplant, subjects got standard immunosuppression and no induction.

Libraries were prepared by immunoSEQ multiplex PCR; TCRdb keeps only in-frame clonotypes and omits some of them. The sample contains tens of thousands of clones, 71% of which appear only once. General observations from the study: Small, mixed patient groups and varying post-transplant times limit these conclusions.

To note about this clone: Its antigen remains unknown.

Germline CDR1 and CDR2: MGHRA and YSYEKL. Trimming took 4 bases from V and 2 from J; bases not matched to a gene: 18. The CDR3 totals 20 residues. This sample comprised CD4+ T cells from blood, obtained before liver transplant. This sequence originates from a human donor who received a liver transplant. J is TRBJ2-7 and V is TRBV4-1, with TRBD2 matching 12 bases. CDR3 region: CASSPLTGLAGAPPTYEQYF. Written as DNA, the CDR3 is TGCGCCAGCAGCCCCTTGACGGGACTAGCGGGTGCCCCACCCACCTACGAGCAGTACTTC.